What follows describes a single T cell receptor (beta chain). One Seattle source followed patients from active infection through their disease course. These data belong to a study of blood T cell repertoires in COVID-19. In the study overall: Some COVID-19 samples were acute and others convalescent; all came from the United States, Italy and Spain.

Trimming cost V 1 base and J 7 bases; bases outside gene matches: 1. The CDR3 length is 13 residues. From germline, CDR1 is SGHTA and CDR2 FQGNSA. Per the original methods: Using reference gene primer amplification, nucleated cell counts were estimated. Sequenced by immunoSEQ multiplex PCR; TCRdb stores in-frame clones only, minus some. V, J and clone size derive from that table, while D and trimming were established from the DNA sequence. The data show about 76,000 clones, around 84% seen once. The chain links TRBV7-2 to TRBJ2-1; 7 nucleotides align to TRBD2. Input material: peripheral blood. The origin of this receptor is a man aged 60 to 75 with COVID-19, enrolled during active disease. The CDR3 DNA sequence: TGTGCCAGCAGCTTAGACGGGGGGAATGAGCAGTTCTTC. Its protein is CASSLDGGNEQFF.